The 11 T cell receptor beta chains below all came from one sample that was sequenced in a study of shared T cell receptors in the human thymus. Data came from immunoSEQ multiplex PCR; TCRdb stores just in-frame clones and leaves some out. There are 640,000 or so clones in the sample; over 75% occur only once, and roughly 0.0089% lies in the top ten. This sample also appeared in a second study, on human thymus T cells.

Source material: thymocytes. The source of these receptors is a boy under two years old with a congenital heart defect.

The chain carries TRBV7-9 and TRBJ2-5; D may be TRBD2 (6 bases). Trimming removed 3 bases from V and 1 base from J, with 15 bases in between. CDR3 size: 16 residues. CDR1 is SEHNR and CDR2 is FQNEAQ in the germline V gene (reference sequence). CDR3 DNA sequence: TGTGCCAGCAGCTTTAGCTGGACGGGAGTCCAAGAGACCCAGTACTTC. Amino acids: CASSFSWTGVQETQYF.

This sequence joins TRBV7-8 and TRBJ1-5; D is possibly TRBD1 (5 bases). Deletions cut 3 bases from V and 0 bases from J, with 24 bases between. Germline V gene sequence: CDR1 SGHVS, CDR2 FQNEAQ. This CDR3 comprises 20 residues. The CDR3: CASSLGVWGRDSDSNQPQHF. In nucleotides, the CDR3 is TGTGCCAGCAGCTTGGGGGTTTGGGGCAGGGACTCAGATAGCAATCAGCCCCAGCATTTT.

The rearrangement joins TRBV5-6 to TRBJ1-5, with 8 bases matching TRBD1. This CDR3 spans 17 amino acids. V lost 0 bases to trimming and J lost 0 bases; unmatched junction nucleotides: 5. Germline CDR1 SGHDT, CDR2 YYEEEE. The CDR3, as DNA: TGTGCCAGCAGCTTGGGGACAGGGCTGTATAGCAATCAGCCCCAGCATTTT. It specifies CASSLGTGLYSNQPQHF.

The chain couples TRBV28 to TRBJ2-3, with TRBD1 matching 11 bases. This CDR3 has 18 amino acids. The germline CDR1 and CDR2 sequences are MDHEN and SYDVKM. Trimming took 2 bases from V and 5 from J; bases not matched to a gene: 12. This CDR3 is CASSLSGPGQGVVDTQYF. In nucleotides, the CDR3 is TGTGCCAGCAGTTTAAGCGGACCGGGACAGGGGGTCGTAGATACGCAGTATTTT.

The J gene is TRBJ2-5, the V gene TRBV4-3; possible D gene TRBD2, 6 bases. Trimming removed 3 bases at V and 4 bases at J, with 15 bases between. CDR1 and CDR2 from the germline V gene are LGHNA and YSLEER. The CDR3 consists of 15 residues. CDR3 sequence reads: CASSQGTSALETQYF. Here the CDR3 DNA reads TGCGCCAGCAGCCAGGGGACTTCAGCCCTAGAGACCCAGTACTTC.

The chain is built from TRBV6-5 and TRBJ2-7; 10 bases agree with TRBD1. CDR1 is MNHEY and CDR2 is SVGAGI in the germline V gene. There are 15 residues in the CDR3. V lost 6 bases and J lost 5; bases outside the gene matches: 10. CDR3 in amino acids: CASRSPGQGRDEQYF. The CDR3 bases are TGTGCCAGCAGGTCTCCGGGACAGGGGAGAGACGAGCAGTACTTC.

The chain is built from TRBV30 and TRBJ2-2; D gene uncertain. The CDR3 covers 16 residues. V gave up 2 bases and J gave up 1 base, with 14 bases separating them. Germline CDR1 is GTSNPN and CDR2 is SVGIG (reference sequence). For the CDR3, the DNA is TGTGCCTGGAGTATACGAGTGCTCAAGAACACCGGGGAGCTGTTTTTT. Translated: CAWSIRVLKNTGELFF.

The rearrangement joins TRBV5-6 to TRBJ2-2, with D uncertain. The CDR3 consists of 13 residues. Trimming pared 1 base from V and 4 bases from J, leaving 5 bases between. CDR1 is SGHDT, CDR2 YYEEEE, per germline. The CDR3 protein is CASSLIRTGELFF. As DNA, the CDR3 is TGTGCCAGCAGCTTGATTCGCACCGGGGAGCTGTTTTTT.

The chain employs TRBV27 and TRBJ2-7; TRBD1 matches 8 bases. The CDR3 is made up of 13 amino acids. CDR1 and CDR2 from the germline V gene are MNHEY and SMNVEV (reference sequence). With V trimmed by 5 bases and J by 2 bases, 2 bases remained unmatched. DNA of the CDR3: TGTGCCAGCAGTCCGGGACAGGCCTACGAGCAGTACTTC. As protein: CASSPGQAYEQYF.

The J gene is TRBJ2-3, the V gene TRBV19; 7 nucleotides line up with TRBD2. In germline, CDR1 is LNHDA, CDR2 SQIVND (reference sequence). J was trimmed by 0 bases and V by 3 bases; bases with no gene match: 3. CDR3 length: 15 residues. CDR3 DNA: TGTGCCAGTAGTATGGCAGCGGGGAGCACAGATACGCAGTATTTT. This encodes CASSMAAGSTDTQYF.

The chain employs TRBV30 and TRBJ1-1, with unresolved D. With 3 bases removed from V and 5 bases from J, the gap between germline ends came to 13 bases. The CDR3 consists of 13 residues. Germline loops: CDR1 GTSNPN, CDR2 SVGIG (reference sequence). Written as DNA, the CDR3 is TGTGCCTGGAGCAAGAGTCACCGAACTGAAGCTTTCTTT. Translation: CAWSKSHRTEAFF.